One sample yielded the 26 T cell receptor beta chains listed below, sequenced in a study of blood T cell repertoires in COVID-19. The repertoire was sequenced with immunoSEQ multiplex PCR; TCRdb's copy has only in-frame clones and lacks some. Among 75,000 to 95,000 clones listed, 80% were seen once. Sequenced input: peripheral blood. The receptors stem from a woman in her thirties or forties with active or convalescent COVID-19.

The V call is TRBV27, the J call TRBJ1-1, with D perhaps matching TRBD1 (6 bases). V was pared by 6 bases and J by 1 base, with 12 bases between. CDR1 and CDR2 from the germline V gene are MNHEY and SMNVEV (reference sequence). This CDR3 spans 14 amino acids. Written as DNA, the CDR3 is TGTGCCAGCAGACGGACAGCCCCGAACACTGAAGCTTTCTTT. Protein: CASRRTAPNTEAFF.

This clone was picked up a small number of times. The V call is TRBV6-6, the J call TRBJ2-1, with 12 nucleotides matching TRBD2. Per the germline V gene, CDR1 is MNHNY and CDR2 is SVGAGI (reference sequence). V shed 6 bases and J 2 bases; nucleotides not matched to a gene: 17. The CDR3 is made up of 20 amino acids. The CDR3 sequence: CASSYRPSPSGRDTYNEQFF. CDR3 nucleotide sequence: TGTGCCAGCAGCTATCGGCCCAGTCCTAGCGGGAGGGACACCTACAATGAGCAGTTCTTC.

The CDR3 is CASSLEGTRTNTGELFF. The CDR3 bases are TGTGCCAGCAGCTTAGAGGGGACACGGACGAACACCGGGGAGCTGTTTTTT. The chain carries TRBV7-7 and TRBJ2-2; D is perhaps TRBD1 (6 bases). Germline V CDR1 and CDR2: SSHAT, FNYEAQ (reference sequence). V lost 1 base to trimming and J lost 0 bases, with 12 bases between them. This CDR3 is built from 17 residues. Combining the CDR3 with reference TRBV7-7 and TRBJ2-2 gives the whole variable domain GAGVSQSPRYKVTKRGQDVTLRCDPISSHATLYWYQQALGQGPEFLTYFNYEAQPDKSGLPSDRFSAERPEGSISTLTIQRTEQRDSAMYRCASSLEGTRTNTGELFFGEGSRLTVL.

This clone appeared many times. The rearrangement links TRBV18 to TRBJ1-2; TRBD1 might be the D (5 bases). The CDR3 consists of 15 residues. Germline CDR1 reads KGHSH; CDR2 reads LQKENI. V was pared by 0 bases and J by 3 bases, with 11 bases between. CDR3 loop: CASSPPGQVHYGYTF. The CDR3 DNA reads TGTGCCAGCTCACCACCGGGGCAGGTGCACTATGGCTACACCTTC.

The chain joins TRBV5-4 to TRBJ2-2; D ambiguous. The CDR3 consists of 16 residues. Germline CDR1 and CDR2: SGHNT and YYREEE (reference sequence). Trimming pared 0 bases from V and 0 bases from J, leaving 9 bases between. The CDR3 coding sequence is TGTGCCAGCAGCTTGGATGGTAGAACGAACACCGGGGAGCTGTTTTTT. Protein product: CASSLDGRTNTGELFF.

The rearrangement links TRBV9 to TRBJ1-6; D ambiguous. V lost 2 bases, J lost 5 bases, and 11 bases lay in between. This CDR3 has 15 residues. From germline, CDR1 is SGDLS and CDR2 YYNGEE. The CDR3 DNA reads as TGTGCCAGCAGCGTTGAGGAAGGCCATAATTCACCCCTCCACTTT. This translates into CASSVEEGHNSPLHF.

The chain combines TRBV4-1 with TRBJ2-3; weak D call: TRBD1 (5 bases). Germline loops: CDR1 MGHRA, CDR2 YSYEKL. V shed 3 bases and J shed 2 bases, with 9 bases lying between them. The CDR3 spans 14 residues. The CDR3 region has the DNA TGCGCCAGCAGCCATGGGGCCTTCACAGATACGCAGTATTTT. Translation: CASSHGAFTDTQYF.

The chain links TRBV7-9 to TRBJ1-2; D ambiguous. Looked up from germline, CDR1 is SEHNR and CDR2 is FQNEAQ (reference sequence). The CDR3 spans 15 residues. Trimming took off 2 bases at V and 4 bases at J, with 14 bases between the two ends. As DNA, the CDR3 is TGTGCCAGCAGCTTACGAGCTATGAACGGCTATGGCTACACCTTC. Amino acids: CASSLRAMNGYGYTF.

As DNA, the CDR3 is TGCGCCAGCAGCCCAGTCACGGATACGCAGTATTTT. Its translation is CASSPVTDTQYF. This chain connects TRBV5-1 to TRBJ2-3; no firm D call. V was shortened by 4 bases and J by 6 bases, with 9 bases between the two germline ends. This CDR3 contains 12 residues. The germline V gene encodes CDR1 SGHRS and CDR2 YFSETQ.

The J gene is TRBJ2-2, the V gene TRBV6-5; D ambiguous. Germline CDR1 reads MNHEY; CDR2 reads SVGAGI. Trimming took 7 bases from V and 7 from J, leaving 10 bases between them. The CDR3 covers 12 residues. The CDR3 coding sequence is TGTGCCAGCAAACGCCGGGTCGGGGAGCTGTTTTTT. Encoded protein: CASKRRVGELFF.

The chain couples TRBV13 to TRBJ2-7; D possibly corresponds to TRBD2 (6 bases). The CDR3 length is 14 residues. CDR1 is PRHDT and CDR2 is FYEKMQ in the germline V gene (reference sequence). Trimming removed 2 bases from V and 5 bases from J, with 13 bases in between. The chain's CDR3 is CASSLLGSRDEQYF. The CDR3 DNA is TGTGCCAGCAGCTTACTCGGGAGTAGGGACGAGCAGTACTTC.

Here the CDR3 reads CASSRRAEGDRPQETQYF. The CDR3 DNA reads as TGCGCCAGCAGCCGAAGGGCTGAAGGGGACAGGCCCCAAGAGACCCAGTACTTC. The rearrangement links TRBV4-1 to TRBJ2-5; 8 nucleotides match TRBD1. This CDR3 region has 18 residues. The J segment lost 1 base and the V segment lost 4 bases, leaving 14 bases of the junction unmatched. Germline CDR1 reads MGHRA; CDR2 reads YSYEKL.

V and J are TRBV20-1 and TRBJ2-5, with D maybe TRBD2 (6 bases). The V gene lost 7 bases and the J gene lost 1 base, with 7 bases spanning the gap. The germline V gene has CDR1 DFQATT and CDR2 SNEGSKA (reference sequence). This CDR3 has 11 residues. CDR3 nucleotide sequence: TGCAGTGTTAGCGGCCAAGAGACCCAGTACTTC. Encoded protein: CSVSGQETQYF.

The rearrangement links TRBV5-1 to TRBJ2-5; 12 bases match TRBD1. CDR1 and CDR2 (germline): SGHRS, YFSETQ. This CDR3 spans 14 amino acids. With V trimmed by 4 bases and J by 4 bases, 2 bases remained unmatched. The CDR3 DNA reads as TGCGCCAGCAGCGCGGGACAGGGGGCAGAGACCCAGTACTTC. It is translated as CASSAGQGAETQYF.

The chain links TRBV12-3 or TRBV12-4 to TRBJ2-5, with 7 bases identical to TRBD1. With 6 bases clipped from V and 7 bases from J, the junction kept 8 bases outside the gene matches. The CDR3 is 13 residues long. The CDR3 nucleotides are TGTGCCAGCAGCGCCGGGACAGAAACGACCCAGTACTTC. Protein: CASSAGTETTQYF.

The chain joins TRBV5-1 to TRBJ1-2, with D possibly matching TRBD1 (6 bases). The CDR3 covers 15 residues. The V end lost 3 bases, the J end lost 8 bases, and 20 bases lay between the germline ends. CDR1 is SGHRS and CDR2 is YFSETQ in the germline V gene. The CDR3 region has the DNA TGCGCCAGCAGCTCCGCGGGGGGGCGTGGGGAAGGCTACACCTTC. Protein product: CASSSAGGRGEGYTF.

This clone appeared once. This rearrangement joins TRBV11-1 to TRBJ2-2; no firm D call. The CDR3 consists of 14 residues. CDR1 is SGHAT, CDR2 FQDESV, per germline (reference sequence). V shed 5 bases and J shed 7 bases, with 14 bases lying between them. The chain's CDR3 is CASSPTDMGGELFF. The CDR3 DNA sequence: TGTGCCAGCAGCCCCACAGACATGGGCGGGGAGCTGTTTTTT.

The J gene is TRBJ2-2, the V gene TRBV9; 7 nucleotides agree with TRBD2. From germline, CDR1 is SGDLS and CDR2 YYNGEE. The junction had 5 bases not matched to a gene; V was cut back by 3 bases and J by 6 bases. This CDR3 has 14 residues. The CDR3 region is CASSALTSAGELFF. CDR3 bases: TGTGCCAGCAGCGCTCTCACTAGCGCCGGGGAGCTGTTTTTT.

Remarks on this clone: The same CDR3 is also encoded by other DNA sequences in this sample. The V call is TRBV3-1 (or the pseudogene TRBV3-2), the J call TRBJ2-1, with 7 bases identical to TRBD2. Per germline, CDR1 LGHDT and CDR2 YNNKEL (reference sequence). This CDR3 region has 15 residues. Unmatched junction bases numbered 0, after V lost 1 base and J lost 0 bases. CDR3 residues: CASSQAGGSYNEQFF. Here the CDR3 DNA reads TGTGCCAGCAGCCAAGCGGGAGGCTCCTACAATGAGCAGTTCTTC.

This chain links TRBV29-1 with TRBJ1-2; D may be TRBD1 (5 bases). CDR1 SQVTM and CDR2 ANQGSEA come from the germline V gene. Trimming took off 2 bases at V and 4 bases at J, with 17 bases between the two ends. CDR3 length: 15 amino acids. The CDR3 loop is CSVERRQPHFYGYTF. CDR3 DNA: TGCAGCGTTGAACGTCGACAGCCCCACTTCTATGGCTACACCTTC.

The chain employs TRBV7-9 and TRBJ1-1, with 7 nucleotides matching TRBD1. V gave up 5 bases and J gave up 1 base; unmatched junction bases: 4. CDR1 is SEHNR and CDR2 is FQNEAQ in the germline V gene (reference sequence). There are 14 residues in the CDR3. The CDR3 sequence is CASSPRDRNTEAFF. In DNA, the CDR3 is TGTGCCAGCAGCCCCCGGGACAGGAACACTGAAGCTTTCTTT.

The V call is TRBV28, the J call TRBJ1-3; D unresolved. Trimming stripped 7 bases from V and 3 bases from J, with 25 bases between. This CDR3 has 18 residues. Germline-derived CDR1 and CDR2 are MDHEN and SYDVKM. CDR3 protein: CASTSSPGLLAGGNTIYF. CDR3 coding DNA: TGTGCCAGCACCTCCTCTCCTGGCCTCCTCGCTGGTGGAAACACCATATATTTT.

The chain carries TRBV4-3 and TRBJ2-7; 11 bases fit TRBD2. The junction had 10 bases not matched to a gene; V was cut back by 4 bases and J by 2 bases. The CDR3 consists of 17 residues. Germline V lookup: CDR1 LGHNA, CDR2 YSLEER. CDR3 protein: CASSLELAGGRAYEQYF. The CDR3 region has the DNA TGCGCCAGCAGCCTAGAATTAGCGGGAGGGAGGGCCTACGAGCAGTACTTC.

This clone has a single count. V gene TRBV10-2 combines with J gene TRBJ2-3; the match to TRBD2 covers 11 bases. Germline V gene lookup returns CDR1 WSHSY and CDR2 SAAADI. CDR3 length equals 15 residues. V lost 7 bases to trimming and J lost 1 base; unmatched junction nucleotides: 4. Written as DNA, the CDR3 is TGCGCCAGCACCCCTAGCGGGAGGCGCACAGATACGCAGTATTTT. Its translation is CASTPSGRRTDTQYF.

This sequence joins TRBV4-3 and TRBJ1-4; D gene uncertain. Germline V gene data show CDR1 as LGHNA and CDR2 as YSLEER. Trimming removed 3 bases at V and 7 bases at J, with 15 bases between. This CDR3 region has 15 residues. The CDR3 loop is CASSHSGRRTEKLFF. As DNA, the CDR3 is TGCGCCAGCAGCCACTCGGGAAGGCGAACTGAAAAACTGTTTTTT.

This clone was picked up a small number of times. The J gene is TRBJ1-2, the V gene TRBV29-1; 8 bases line up with TRBD1. J gave up 2 bases and V 4 bases, and 3 bases lay outside the gene matches. CDR3 size: 13 residues. Germline V gene data show CDR1 as SQVTM and CDR2 as ANQGSEA. Written as DNA, the CDR3 is TGCAGCGTTGTGGGACAGGTCAACTATGGCTACACCTTC. As protein: CSVVGQVNYGYTF.